This TCR beta chain came from a study of T cell responses to AZD1222 COVID-19 vaccine. Whole-study context: Researchers grouped second doses given at about 4 or about 12 weeks into one pool.

Sequenced by immunoSEQ multiplex PCR; TCRdb stores in-frame clones only, minus some. In the table there are 95,000 to 150,000 clones, just under 90% of which are singletons. The CDR3 length is 16 residues. V was pared by 2 bases and J by 8 bases, with 21 bases between. CDR1 is SGHVS, CDR2 FQNEAQ, per germline. The rearrangement links TRBV7-8 to TRBJ1-2, with D maybe TRBD1 (5 bases). The sequencing used peripheral blood, collected on day 0 of AZD1222 vaccination. The clonotype comes from an adult in good health. The CDR3 DNA reads TGTGCCAGCAGCTTAACGGGGGTGATCCAGGGAAGAGGCTACACCTTC. As protein: CASSLTGVIQGRGYTF.